This TCR beta chain was recorded in a study of T cells in Graves' hyperthyroidism and ophthalmopathy (dated by TCRdb to the late 2010s). At the level of the whole study: Peripheral blood was sampled at the time of initial diagnosis, prior to any treatment. To identify TCR V-J signatures that set the groups apart, the researchers used a discovery cohort of roughly 100 patients, made up of under 50 with Graves' ophthalmopathy and some 56 with stable Graves' hyperthyroidism. Prospective prediction of ophthalmopathy was tested in an independent validation cohort consisting of about 20 hyperthyroidism patients and some 16 patients who later progressed to ophthalmopathy. For training and testing, the approximately 97 patients in the discovery cohort were randomly divided in a 7:3 ratio. Thyroid tissue and blood T-cell repertoires from several Graves' hyperthyroidism patients were also compared in the study. Following sampling, methimazole starting at 30 mg daily was given to hyperthyroidism patients, and high-dose intravenous methylprednisolone was given to ophthalmopathy patients. The paper reports TCR Vbeta CDR3 sequencing of some 140 peripheral blood samples: some 44 ophthalmopathy, about 75 hyperthyroidism and about 17 progressor patients. Paper-wide results and their limitations: In validation, progression to ophthalmopathy was predicted by the model with 70.59% sensitivity and nearly 75% specificity, a median of approximately 6.5 months before onset. Sample size was not statistically predetermined, and blinding of investigators to group allocation was not performed. Blood samples also contained most of the expanded thyroid clonotypes (frequency above 0.001), which suggests that blood repertoires may reflect thyroid immune responses. Ophthalmopathy was separated from stable hyperthyroidism by a 13 V-J signature model, with over 85% sensitivity and 81% to 82% specificity obtained in cross-validation and 80%/75% obtained in testing.

The CDR3 runs 15 residues from the cysteine to the phenylalanine. Solely the CDR3 DNA is kept, with 45 bases framed from the first base. Trimming at the junction amounts to 8 bases on V and 0 bases on J, and the germline ends lie 14 bases apart. The germline V gene provides CDR1 SNHLY and CDR2 FYNNEI. TCR beta CDR3 regions were amplified from RNA transcripts. For the first round of RT-PCR on the TCR CDR3, the HTBI primer set was used together with the Qiagen OneStep RT-PCR kit. The libraries were constructed in a second round of multiplex PCR and then size-selected and purified. Libraries were sequenced paired-end with 100 bp reads on an Illumina HiSeq2000. In the source study's methods: SOAPnuke was used to process the raw data, with reads discarded if the reads contained adapters or uncalled bases, had a mean Phred below 15, or lacked an exact constant-primer or identifier match. High-quality paired reads were merged with COPE v1.2.5, and unique nucleotide sequences were defined as clonotypes. MiTCR v1.1 was used to align clonotypes to the IMGT TRBV, TRBD and TRBJ reference segments. Only V-J combinations with frequency above 0.0001, covering about 99% of repertoires, were analysed. A TCS score was defined as the ratio between F50 (clonal expansion) and ExV (chaos), using BLOSUM62-based TCRdist between CDR3 peptides within each V-J. Welch's t-statistics and random forest reduced just over 500 V-J features to roughly 13, which were used in a naive Bayes classifier (R e1071). The public reads were reanalyzed by TCRdb: fastp trimming at Q25, MiXCR alignment, in-frame beta chains only. For every CDR3 protein sequence, its rows merge into one entry that carries the most common genes and DNA. The V and J calls shown here were made by TCRdb, not taken from the authors' results. The sample includes around 420,000 distinct CDR3 sequences, with 15% to 19% observed a single time. Of the sample, around 7.3% is held by the ten largest clones.

This clonotype occurred many times. This receptor's antigen is unknown. The sample holds no much larger clone one base away, and base qualities are not on file. Stable Graves' hyperthyroidism was defined as no progression to ophthalmopathy during 18 months of follow-up. Hyperthyroidism patients were newly diagnosed, had a disease duration of under 2 months, and were aged 18 to 65 years. Any patient with an uncontrolled infection, another autoimmune disease, pregnancy or lactation was excluded. Diagnoses relied on clinical symptoms, serum thyroxine and TRAb, thyroid ultrasound and orbital computed tomography. PBMCs were isolated from 8 to 10 ml of fresh peripheral blood by Ficoll-Paque density gradient centrifugation. Total RNA was extracted using Trizol reagent, and RNA quality was assessed on an Agilent 2100 Bioanalyzer.

The chain was built from TRBV2 and TRBJ2-4; TRBD2 is a weak D gene call, 6 bases matching. The sequenced sample consisted of blood. This clonotype was obtained from a woman aged 18 to 35 with Graves' hyperthyroidism. The CDR3 in this case is CASSVEGLAKNIQYF. The sequenced DNA is TGTGCCAGCTCTGTGGAGGGCCTAGCCAAAAACATTCAGTACTTC.